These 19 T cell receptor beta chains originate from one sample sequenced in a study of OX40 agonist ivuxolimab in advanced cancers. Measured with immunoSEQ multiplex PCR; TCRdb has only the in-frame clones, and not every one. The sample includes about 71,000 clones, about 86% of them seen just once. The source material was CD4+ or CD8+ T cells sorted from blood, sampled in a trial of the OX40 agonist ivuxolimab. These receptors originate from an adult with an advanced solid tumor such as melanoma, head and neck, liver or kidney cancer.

As DNA, the CDR3 is TGTGCCAGCAGCTTCGCCGGGATCTATACGAACACTGAAGCTTTCTTT. This gives the protein CASSFAGIYTNTEAFF. The genes are TRBV5-6 and TRBJ1-1, with unresolved D. This CDR3 is built from 16 residues. Germline CDR1 reads SGHDT; CDR2 reads YYEEEE. Deletions cut 2 bases from V and 1 base from J, with 15 bases between.

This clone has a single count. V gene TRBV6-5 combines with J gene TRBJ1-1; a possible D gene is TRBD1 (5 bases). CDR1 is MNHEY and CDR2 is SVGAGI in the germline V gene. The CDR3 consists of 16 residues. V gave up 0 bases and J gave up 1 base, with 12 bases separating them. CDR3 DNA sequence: TGTGCCAGCAGTTACTCGAGAAACAGGTGGAACACTGAAGCTTTCTTT. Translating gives CASSYSRNRWNTEAFF.

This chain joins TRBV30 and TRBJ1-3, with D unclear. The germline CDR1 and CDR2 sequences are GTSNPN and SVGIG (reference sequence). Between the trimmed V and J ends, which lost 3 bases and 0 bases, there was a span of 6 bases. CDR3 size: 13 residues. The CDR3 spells CAWRGGSGNTIYF. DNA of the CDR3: TGTGCCTGGAGGGGCGGCTCTGGAAACACCATATATTTT. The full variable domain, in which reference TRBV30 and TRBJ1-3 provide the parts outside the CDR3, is SQTIHQWPATLVQPVGSPLSLECTVEGTSNPNLYWYRQAAGRGLQLLFYSVGIGQISSEVPQNLSASRPQDRQFILSSKKLLLSDSGFYLCAWRGGSGNTIYFGEGSWLTVV.

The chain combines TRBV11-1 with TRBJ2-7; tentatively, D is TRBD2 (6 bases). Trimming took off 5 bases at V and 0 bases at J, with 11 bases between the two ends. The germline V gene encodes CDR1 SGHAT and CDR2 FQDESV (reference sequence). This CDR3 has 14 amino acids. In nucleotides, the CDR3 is TGTGCCAGCAGCCGGGGCGGGGCCTCCTACGAGCAGTACTTC. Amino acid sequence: CASSRGGASYEQYF.

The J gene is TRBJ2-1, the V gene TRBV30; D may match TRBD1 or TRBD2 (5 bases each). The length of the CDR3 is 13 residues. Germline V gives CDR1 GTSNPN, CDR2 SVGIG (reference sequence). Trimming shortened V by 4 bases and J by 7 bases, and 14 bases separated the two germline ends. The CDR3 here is CAWTKGPGNEQFF. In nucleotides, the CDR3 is TGTGCCTGGACGAAGGGGCCGGGAAATGAGCAGTTCTTC.

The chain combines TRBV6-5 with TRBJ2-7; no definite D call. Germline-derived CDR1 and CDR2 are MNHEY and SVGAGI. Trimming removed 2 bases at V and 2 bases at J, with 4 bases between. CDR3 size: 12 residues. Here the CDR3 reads CASSYVTYEQYF. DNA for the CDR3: TGTGCCAGCAGTTACGTAACCTACGAGCAGTACTTC.

The CDR3 spells CASSQGYLGGNQPQHF. The CDR3, as DNA: TGCGCCAGCAGCCAAGGGTATCTAGGGGGCAATCAGCCCCAGCATTTT. The gene calls are TRBV4-1 and TRBJ1-5; the D gene is possibly TRBD1 (5 bases). The CDR3 totals 16 residues. The V end was cut by 1 base, the J end by 2 bases, with 12 bases between. Germline CDR1 is MGHRA and CDR2 is YSYEKL.

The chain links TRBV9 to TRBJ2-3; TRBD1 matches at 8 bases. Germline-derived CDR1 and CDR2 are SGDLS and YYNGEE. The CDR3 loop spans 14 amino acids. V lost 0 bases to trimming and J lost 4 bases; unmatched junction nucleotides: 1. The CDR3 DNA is TGTGCCAGCAGCGTAGCACAGGGGGCAGATACGCAGTATTTT. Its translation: CASSVAQGADTQYF.

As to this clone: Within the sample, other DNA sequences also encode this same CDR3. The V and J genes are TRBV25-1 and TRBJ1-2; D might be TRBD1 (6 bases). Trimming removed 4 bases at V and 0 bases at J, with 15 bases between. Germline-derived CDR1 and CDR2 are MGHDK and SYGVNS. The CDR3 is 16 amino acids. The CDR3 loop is CASSGWSGATNYGYTF. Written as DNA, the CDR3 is TGTGCCAGCAGTGGCTGGTCGGGGGCCACTAACTATGGCTACACCTTC.

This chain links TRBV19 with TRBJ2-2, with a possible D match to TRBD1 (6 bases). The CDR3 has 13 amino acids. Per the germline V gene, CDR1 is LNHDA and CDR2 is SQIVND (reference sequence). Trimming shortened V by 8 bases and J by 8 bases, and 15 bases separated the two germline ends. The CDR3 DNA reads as TGTGCCAGTTTAAGCAGGGGAACGGGGGAGCTGTTTTTT. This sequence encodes CASLSRGTGELFF.

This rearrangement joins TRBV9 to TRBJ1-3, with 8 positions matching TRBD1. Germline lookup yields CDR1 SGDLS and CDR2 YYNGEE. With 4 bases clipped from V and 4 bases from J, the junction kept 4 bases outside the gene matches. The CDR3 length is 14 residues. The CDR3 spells CASSSDREGNTIYF. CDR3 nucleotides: TGTGCCAGCAGCTCGGACAGGGAAGGAAACACCATATATTTT.

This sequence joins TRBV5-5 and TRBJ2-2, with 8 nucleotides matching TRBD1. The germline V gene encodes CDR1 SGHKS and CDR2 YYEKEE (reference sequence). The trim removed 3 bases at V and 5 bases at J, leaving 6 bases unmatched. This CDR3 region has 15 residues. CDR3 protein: CASSSDRAWTGELFF. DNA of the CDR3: TGTGCCAGCAGCTCGGACAGGGCCTGGACCGGGGAGCTGTTTTTT. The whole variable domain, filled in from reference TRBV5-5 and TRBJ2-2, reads DAGVTQSPTHLIKTRGQQVTLRCSPISGHKSVSWYQQVLGQGPQFIFQYYEKEERGRGNFPDRFSARQFPNYSSELNVNALLLGDSALYLCASSSDRAWTGELFFGEGSRLTVL.

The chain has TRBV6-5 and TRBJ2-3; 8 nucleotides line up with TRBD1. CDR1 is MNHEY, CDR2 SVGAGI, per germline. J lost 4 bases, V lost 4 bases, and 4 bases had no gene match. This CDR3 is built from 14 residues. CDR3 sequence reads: CASSFLQGADTQYF. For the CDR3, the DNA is TGTGCCAGCAGTTTCCTACAGGGGGCAGATACGCAGTATTTT.

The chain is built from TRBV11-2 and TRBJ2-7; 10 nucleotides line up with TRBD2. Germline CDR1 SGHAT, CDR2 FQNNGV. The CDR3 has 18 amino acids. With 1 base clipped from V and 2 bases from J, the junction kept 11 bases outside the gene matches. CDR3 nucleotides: TGTGCCAGCAGCTTAGCCCCGCCGGGACTAGCGATACCCTACGAGCAGTACTTC. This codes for CASSLAPPGLAIPYEQYF. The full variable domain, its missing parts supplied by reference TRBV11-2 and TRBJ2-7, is EAGVAQSPRYKIIEKRQSVAFWCNPISGHATLYWYQQILGQGPKLLIQFQNNGVVDDSQLPKDRFSAERLKGVDSTLKIQPAKLEDSAVYLCASSLAPPGLAIPYEQYFGPGTRLTVT.

In DNA, the CDR3 is TGTGCCAGCACCCGGACAGCGAACACTGAAGCTTTCTTT. Its protein product is CASTRTANTEAFF. The chain links TRBV6-1 to TRBJ1-1; D may be TRBD1 (6 bases). Deletions cut 7 bases from V and 1 base from J, with 10 bases between. The germline CDR1 and CDR2 sequences are MNHNS and SASEGT. CDR3 length: 13 residues.

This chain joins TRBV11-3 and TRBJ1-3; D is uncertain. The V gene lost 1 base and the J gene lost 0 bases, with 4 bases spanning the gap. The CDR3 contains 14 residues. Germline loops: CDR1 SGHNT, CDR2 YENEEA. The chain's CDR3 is CASSLGSSGNTIYF. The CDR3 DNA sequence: TGTGCCAGCAGCTTAGGCTCCTCTGGAAACACCATATATTTT.

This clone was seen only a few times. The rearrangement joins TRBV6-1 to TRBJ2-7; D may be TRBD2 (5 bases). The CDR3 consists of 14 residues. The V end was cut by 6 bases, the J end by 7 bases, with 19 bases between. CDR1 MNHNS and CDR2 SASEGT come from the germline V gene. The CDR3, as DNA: TGTGCCAGCAGGACACCCGGCGCGGGTAGGGAGCAGTACTTC. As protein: CASRTPGAGREQYF.

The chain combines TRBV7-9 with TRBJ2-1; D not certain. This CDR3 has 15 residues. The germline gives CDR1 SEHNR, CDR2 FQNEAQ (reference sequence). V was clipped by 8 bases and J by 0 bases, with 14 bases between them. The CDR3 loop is CASHDHGSSYNEQFF. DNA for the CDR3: TGTGCCAGCCACGATCACGGTAGCTCCTACAATGAGCAGTTCTTC.

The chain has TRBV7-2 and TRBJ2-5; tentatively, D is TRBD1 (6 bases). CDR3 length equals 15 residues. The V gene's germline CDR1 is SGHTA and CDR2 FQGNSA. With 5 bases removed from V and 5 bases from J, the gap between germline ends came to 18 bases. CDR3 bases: TGTGCCAGCAGCGCCCAGGGGCGTTATGGGGAGACCCAGTACTTC. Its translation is CASSAQGRYGETQYF.